This T cell receptor (beta chain) was sequenced for a study of PD-L1 blockade in urothelial cancer. Germline CDR1 reads MNHEY; CDR2 reads SVGAGI. Trimming took 7 bases from V and 1 from J, leaving 4 bases between them. This CDR3 contains 12 residues. The repertoire was sequenced with immunoSEQ multiplex PCR; TCRdb's copy has only in-frame clones and lacks some. The top ten clones hold 2% to 3% of a sample with 90,000 to 120,000 clones, around 85% of them seen once. Pretreatment and on-treatment blood mononuclear cell samples were taken, totaling between 1 and 8 time points per patient. This chain uses TRBV6-5 with TRBJ2-2, with unresolved D. The sequence was collected from a man aged 50 to 60 with urothelial cancer. The material was PBMCs, obtained around atezolizumab (anti-PD-L1) treatment. CDR3 DNA sequence: TGTGCCAGCACCGGGAACACCGGGGAGCTGTTTTTT. It encodes CASTGNTGELFF.